This passage covers 17 T cell receptor beta chains from one sample sequenced in a study of cytomegalovirus exposure and HLA in healthy donors. A multiplex PCR was run with 60 Vbeta primers and 13 Jbeta primers. Clones were sequenced by immunoSEQ multiplex PCR, and TCRdb holds only the in-frame ones, with some missing. The profile shows hundreds of thousands of clones, 82% of them singletons. Sequenced sample: PBMCs. The receptor set was obtained from a man in his forties or fifties in good health and CMV-seropositive.

The chain couples TRBV10-3 to TRBJ2-3, with D maybe TRBD1 (6 bases). The length of the CDR3 is 16 residues. CDR1 ENHRY and CDR2 SYGVKD come from the germline V gene. The V end lost 0 bases, the J end lost 4 bases, and 14 bases lay between the germline ends. CDR3 loop: CAISESKGAGADTQYF. The CDR3 DNA reads TGTGCCATCAGTGAGTCGAAGGGCGCAGGGGCAGATACGCAGTATTTT.

The gene calls are TRBV10-1 and TRBJ2-1; D gene ambiguous. Looked up from germline, CDR1 is WNHNN and CDR2 is SYGVQD (reference sequence). V was trimmed by 0 bases and J by 11 bases, leaving 17 bases between them. This CDR3 has 15 amino acids. CDR3 DNA: TGCGCCAGCAGTGAGTCCTTGCGGAATAGCCGTCAGCAGTTCTTC. Its protein is CASSESLRNSRQQFF.

The chain couples TRBV11-3 to TRBJ2-5; the match to TRBD1 covers 9 bases. CDR1 and CDR2 (germline): SGHNT, YENEEA. This CDR3 contains 18 residues. Trimming took 2 bases from V and 2 from J; bases not matched to a gene: 12. The CDR3, as DNA: TGTGCCAGCAGCTTACCTAAATGGGACAGGGCTTTACAAGAGACCCAGTACTTC. Encoded protein: CASSLPKWDRALQETQYF.

The chain is built from TRBV11-3 and TRBJ2-3, with 14 bases aligning to TRBD2. This CDR3 is built from 17 residues. After removal of 5 bases from V and 2 bases from J, the junction contained 6 bases not matched to a gene. CDR1 SGHNT and CDR2 YENEEA come from the germline V gene. DNA of the CDR3: TGTGCCAGCAGCCCCCGGACTAGCGGGAGGAACACAGATACGCAGTATTTT. Its protein product is CASSPRTSGRNTDTQYF.

As regards this clone: An end of the junction does not agree with germline; a read error may underlie this. The chain joins TRBV7-9 to TRBJ2-1; D may be TRBD2 (6 bases). This CDR3 region has 14 residues. Germline CDR1 is SEHNR and CDR2 is FQNEAQ (reference sequence). This CDR3 reads CSSSEGLADGEQFF. CDR3 coding DNA: TGTTCCAGCAGCGAGGGATTAGCGGACGGTGAGCAGTTCTTC.

This clone has just a few counts. The chain is built from TRBV5-1 and TRBJ1-4, with 9 bases identical to TRBD1. After removal of 1 base from V and 6 bases from J, the junction contained 7 bases not matched to a gene. CDR3 length: 16 amino acids. In germline, CDR1 is SGHRS, CDR2 YFSETQ. CDR3 bases: TGCGCCAGCAGCTTGCCACAGGGGGCTTGGGATGAAAAACTGTTTTTT. Encoded protein: CASSLPQGAWDEKLFF.

Only a few counts were recorded for this clone. The chain has TRBV4-1 and TRBJ1-1, with TRBD1 as a possible D gene (6 bases). The germline V gene encodes CDR1 MGHRA and CDR2 YSYEKL. This CDR3 contains 16 residues. The V and J ends lost 1 base and 4 bases respectively, with 16 bases between them. The CDR3 protein is CASSQGVPDRFTEAFF. DNA of the CDR3: TGCGCCAGCAGCCAAGGAGTTCCAGACAGGTTCACTGAAGCTTTCTTT.

This clone appeared a few times. The rearrangement uses TRBV6-6 and TRBJ2-4; TRBD1 agrees at 7 bases. The V gene end was trimmed by 5 bases and the J gene end by 5 bases; junction bases not matched to a gene: 6. The germline CDR1 and CDR2 sequences are MNHNY and SVGAGI (reference sequence). The CDR3 has 14 amino acids. CDR3 bases: TGTGCCAGCAGTCACACTGGGACAGAAAACATTCAGTACTTC. Its protein product is CASSHTGTENIQYF.

V usage is TRBV2 and J usage is TRBJ2-4; maybe TRBD2 (5 bases). V was shortened by 3 bases and J by 2 bases, with 11 bases between the two germline ends. The CDR3 runs 15 residues. The germline gives CDR1 SNHLY, CDR2 FYNNEI. CDR3 bases: TGTGCCAGCAGTGATCCCGGCGGGTCCAAAAACATTCAGTACTTC. It codes for CASSDPGGSKNIQYF.

The V and J genes are TRBV5-1 and TRBJ1-1, with D perhaps TRBD1 (6 bases). The V gene lost 4 bases and the J gene lost 2 bases, with 15 bases spanning the gap. Germline assignment: CDR1 SGHRS and CDR2 YFSETQ. This CDR3 region has 15 residues. CDR3 in DNA: TGCGCCAGCAGCCCCCGGACAGACCTTAACACTGAAGCTTTCTTT. This translates into CASSPRTDLNTEAFF.

The rearrangement links TRBV6-5 to TRBJ2-7; no clear D gene. The CDR3 is 15 amino acids. Between the trimmed V and J ends, which lost 0 bases and 4 bases, there was a span of 13 bases. Germline V lookup: CDR1 MNHEY, CDR2 SVGAGI. CDR3 region: CASSYSWQNQYEQYF. The CDR3 region has the DNA TGTGCCAGCAGTTACTCGTGGCAGAACCAATACGAGCAGTACTTC.

This clone was seen just once. The CDR3 DNA reads as TGTGCCAGCAGCGATCGGGACAGGGGTAGGGTCCCGGGGACCGGGGAGCTGTTTTTT. Translating it yields CASSDRDRGRVPGTGELFF. The chain joins TRBV11-3 to TRBJ2-2, with 10 bases that match TRBD1. Germline CDR1 SGHNT, CDR2 YENEEA. There are 19 residues in the CDR3. Trimming cost V 5 bases and J 5 bases; bases outside gene matches: 17.

The CDR3 DNA sequence: TGTGCCAGCAGCAAGGGGGTGGCTGGAAACACCATATATTTT. Residues: CASSKGVAGNTIYF. The rearrangement joins TRBV6-6 to TRBJ1-3; D is possibly TRBD1 (6 bases). Trimming cost V 6 bases and J 2 bases, with 11 bases left between them. This CDR3 comprises 14 residues. Germline assignment: CDR1 MNHNY and CDR2 SVGAGI (reference sequence).

The chain joins TRBV6-1 to TRBJ2-7; TRBD2 matches 7 bases. Germline V gene sequence: CDR1 MNHNS, CDR2 SASEGT. V shed 10 bases, J shed 2 bases, and the junction held 14 bases outside the gene matches. The CDR3 sequence is 15 residues long. The CDR3: CATRDPRDYPYEQYV. The CDR3 DNA sequence: TGTGCCACTCGAGATCCTCGGGACTACCCCTACGAGCAGTACGTC.

The chain has TRBV18 and TRBJ1-2, with 7 bases lining up with TRBD1. The CDR3 spans 13 residues. Germline values: CDR1 KGHSH, CDR2 LQKENI. V lost 3 bases, J lost 6 bases, and 4 bases stayed unmatched. The chain's CDR3 is CASSPTGIDGYTF. The CDR3 coding sequence is TGTGCCAGCTCACCGACAGGGATTGATGGCTACACCTTC.

The genes are TRBV7-9 and TRBJ2-1, with TRBD2 matching 9 bases. The germline gives CDR1 SEHNR, CDR2 FQNEAQ (reference sequence). This CDR3 has 17 residues. With V trimmed by 5 bases and J by 0 bases, 8 bases remained unmatched. The DNA of the CDR3 is TGTGCCAGCAGCCAGGGGCTAGCGGGGAGCTCCTACAATGAGCAGTTCTTC. Protein sequence: CASSQGLAGSSYNEQFF. Based on the CDR3 plus reference TRBV7-9 and TRBJ2-1, the full variable domain is DTGVSQNPRHKITKRGQNVTFRCDPISEHNRLYWYRQTLGQGPEFLTYFQNEAQLEKSRLLSDRFSAERPKGSFSTLEIQRTEQGDSAMYLCASSQGLAGSSYNEQFFGPGTRLTVL.

This clone has only one observation. J is TRBJ2-2 and V is TRBV18, with TRBD2 identical over 13 bases. Trimming cost V 3 bases and J 5 bases; bases outside gene matches: 0. Germline CDR1 and CDR2: KGHSH and LQKENI. This CDR3 is built from 15 residues. CDR3 residues: CASSPGLAGTGELFF. The DNA of the CDR3 is TGTGCCAGCTCACCGGGACTAGCGGGAACCGGGGAGCTGTTTTTT. Full variable domain (remainder filled in from reference TRBV18 and TRBJ2-2): NAGVMQNPRHLVRRRGQEARLRCSPMKGHSHVYWYRQLPEEGLKFMVYLQKENIIDESGMPKERFSAEFPKEGPSILRIQQVVRGDSAAYFCASSPGLAGTGELFFGEGSRLTVL.